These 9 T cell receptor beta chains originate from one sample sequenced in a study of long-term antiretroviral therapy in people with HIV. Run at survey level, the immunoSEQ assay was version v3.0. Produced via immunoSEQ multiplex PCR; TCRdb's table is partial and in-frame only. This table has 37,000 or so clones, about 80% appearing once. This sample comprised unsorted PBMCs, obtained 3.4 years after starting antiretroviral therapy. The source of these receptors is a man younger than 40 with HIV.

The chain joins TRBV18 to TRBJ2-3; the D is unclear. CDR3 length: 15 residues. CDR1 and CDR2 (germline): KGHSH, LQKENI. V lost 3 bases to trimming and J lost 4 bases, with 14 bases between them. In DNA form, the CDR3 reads TGTGCCAGCTCACCCTTGATGCGGAATGCAGATACGCAGTATTTT. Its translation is CASSPLMRNADTQYF.

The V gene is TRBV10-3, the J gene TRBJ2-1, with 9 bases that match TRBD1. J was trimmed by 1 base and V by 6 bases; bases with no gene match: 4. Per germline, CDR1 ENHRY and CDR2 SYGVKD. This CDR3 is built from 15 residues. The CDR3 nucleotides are TGTGCCATCAGCTTGGGACAGGGTTCCTACAATGAGCAGTTCTTC. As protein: CAISLGQGSYNEQFF.

As DNA, the CDR3 is TGCGCCAGCAGCCTCCGACAGGGACGCGAACTGAACTATGGCTACACCTTC. Amino acid sequence: CASSLRQGRELNYGYTF. The chain joins TRBV5-1 to TRBJ1-2; TRBD1 matches at 7 bases. This CDR3 spans 17 amino acids. Trimming removed 4 bases from V and 2 bases from J; junction bases left unmatched: 14. The V gene's germline CDR1 is SGHRS and CDR2 YFSETQ. The variable domain in full, completed from reference TRBV5-1 and TRBJ1-2, reads KAGVTQTPRYLIKTRGQQVTLSCSPISGHRSVSWYQQTPGQGLQFLFEYFSETQRNKGNFPGRFSGRQFSNSRSEMNVSTLELGDSALYLCASSLRQGRELNYGYTFGSGTRLTVV.

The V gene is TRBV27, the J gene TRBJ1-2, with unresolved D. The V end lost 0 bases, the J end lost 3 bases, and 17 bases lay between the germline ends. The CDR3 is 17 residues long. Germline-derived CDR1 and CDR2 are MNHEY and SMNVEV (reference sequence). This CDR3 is CASSLSSATGRYYGYTF. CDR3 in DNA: TGTGCCAGCAGTTTATCTTCCGCGACGGGGAGGTACTATGGCTACACCTTC.

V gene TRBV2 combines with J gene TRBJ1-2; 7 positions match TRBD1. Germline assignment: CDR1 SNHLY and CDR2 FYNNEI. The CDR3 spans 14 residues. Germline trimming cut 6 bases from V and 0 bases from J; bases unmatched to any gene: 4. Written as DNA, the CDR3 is TGTGCCAGCAGCAGACAGGGACCTAACTATGGCTACACCTTC. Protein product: CASSRQGPNYGYTF.

Here the CDR3 reads CASSVTTGENQPQHF. CDR3 nucleotides: TGTGCCAGCAGCGTTACGACAGGGGAGAATCAGCCCCAGCATTTT. This chain uses TRBV9 with TRBJ1-5, with 8 bases aligning to TRBD1. The V segment lost 2 bases and the J segment 4 bases; nucleotides outside the gene matches: 5. CDR1 is SGDLS and CDR2 is YYNGEE in the germline V gene. The CDR3 is 15 residues long.

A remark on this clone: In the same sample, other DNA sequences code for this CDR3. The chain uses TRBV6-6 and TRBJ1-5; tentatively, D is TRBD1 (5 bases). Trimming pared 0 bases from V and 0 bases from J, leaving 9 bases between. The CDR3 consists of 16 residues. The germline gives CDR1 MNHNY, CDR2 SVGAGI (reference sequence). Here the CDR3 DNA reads TGTGCCAGCAGTTACTCGACAGCATATAGCAATCAGCCCCAGCATTTT. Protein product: CASSYSTAYSNQPQHF.

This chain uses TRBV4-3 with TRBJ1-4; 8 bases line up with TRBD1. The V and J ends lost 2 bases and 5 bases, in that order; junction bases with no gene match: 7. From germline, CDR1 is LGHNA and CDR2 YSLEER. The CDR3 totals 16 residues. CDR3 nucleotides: TGCGCCAGCAGCCAACACCAGGGGGCTTTCAATGAAAAACTGTTTTTT. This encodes CASSQHQGAFNEKLFF.

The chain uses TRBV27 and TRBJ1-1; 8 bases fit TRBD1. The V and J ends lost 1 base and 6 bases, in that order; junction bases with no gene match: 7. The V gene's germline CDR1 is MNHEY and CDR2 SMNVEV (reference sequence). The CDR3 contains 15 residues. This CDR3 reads CASSLYPGQGAEAFF. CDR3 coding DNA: TGTGCCAGCAGTTTATACCCTGGACAGGGCGCTGAAGCTTTCTTT.